A selection of T cell receptor beta chains follows, all from one sample in a study of regulatory T cells in long-lasting Graves disease. In TCRdb, the multiplex PCR reads were re-called with MiXCR into one record per CDR3 protein. Of some 460,000 distinct CDR3 sequences listed, around 15% are singletons. Separately, the same data were catalogued under a study of T cells in Graves' hyperthyroidism and ophthalmopathy.

This sample comprised peripheral blood mononuclear cells (PBMCs), obtained at new diagnosis, from a patient treated with antithyroid drugs. The receptors stem from a man in his forties or fifties with Graves disease. Both conserved end residues are part of each CDR3. A D gene is named only where the DNA matches it firmly. Some rows mark clone size as missing; the rest say once, few, many or name a class of expanded clone.

>TRBJ2-1|many|TRBD2|TRBV3-1
CASSQGTSGSAGEQFF
TGTGCCAGCAGCCAAGGGACTAGCGGGAGCGCAGGTGAGCAGTTCTTC
>TRBJ2-3|NA|TRBD1|TRBV25-1
CASTIQGKSTDTQYF
TGTGCCAGCACCATACAGGGGAAAAGCACAGATACGCAGTATTTT
>TRBJ2-7|few|TRBD2|TRBV9
CASSESSGSTYEQYF
TGTGCCAGCAGCGAGTCTAGCGGGAGTACCTACGAGCAGTACTTC
>TRBJ2-3|few|TRBD2|TRBV6-2/TRBV6-3
CASSYSVRGVGTDTQYF
TGTGCCAGCAGTTACTCTGTACGGGGGGTTGGTACAGATACGCAGTATTTT
>TRBJ1-1|NA|NA|TRBV10-3
CAIGGPGREANTEAFF
TGTGCCATCGGGGGGCCCGGGAGGGAAGCGAACACTGAAGCTTTCTTT
>TRBJ2-5|many|NA|TRBV3-1
CASSHSVETQYF
TGTGCCAGCAGCCACTCGGTTGAGACCCAGTACTTC
>TRBJ1-3|many|NA|TRBV18
CASSPQNSGNTIYF
TGTGCCAGCTCACCCCAAAACTCTGGAAACACCATATATTTT
>TRBJ2-3|many|NA|TRBV6-1
CASSPVSGRAKGVTQYF
TGTGCCAGCAGCCCCGTGTCTGGGAGGGCGAAGGGGGTTACGCAGTATTTT
>TRBJ2-7|many|TRBD1|TRBV7-2
CASSKGQGAGGPYEQYF
TGTGCCAGCAGCAAAGGACAGGGGGCAGGCGGACCCTACGAGCAGTACTTC
>TRBJ2-1|many|TRBD1|TRBV11-2
CASSLDFRDSSYNEQFF
TGTGCCAGCAGCTTAGATTTTCGGGACAGCTCCTACAATGAGCAGTTCTTC
>TRBJ2-2|few|NA|TRBV20-1
CSAQKGGGNTGELFF
TGCAGTGCTCAGAAGGGGGGCGGGAACACCGGGGAGCTGTTTTTT
>TRBJ2-7|many|TRBD1|TRBV3-1
CASSRGTGYYEQYF
TGTGCCAGCAGCCGAGGGACAGGGTACTACGAGCAGTACTTC
>TRBJ1-6|NA|NA|TRBV28
CASSIIRGGSYNSPLHF
TGTGCCAGCAGTATTATCAGGGGTGGCTCCTATAATTCACCCCTCCACTTT
>TRBJ1-2|NA|NA|TRBV29-1
CSVMTNYGYTF
TGCAGCGTTATGACCAACTATGGCTACACCTTC
>TRBJ2-1|many|TRBD2|TRBV11-2
CASSPGGSGTSGSFDNEQFF
TGTGCCAGCAGCCCGGGGGGCAGCGGAACTAGCGGGAGTTTCGACAATGAGCAGTTCTTC
>TRBJ1-3|NA|TRBD1|TRBV2
CASSRGGQGYTIYF
TGTGCCAGCAGCCGAGGAGGACAGGGCTACACCATATATTTT
>TRBJ2-1|few|NA|TRBV15
CATSRDLGYNEQFF
TGTGCCACCAGCAGAGATTTAGGCTACAATGAGCAGTTCTTC
>TRBJ1-5|NA|TRBD1|TRBV19
CASRQDRGNNQPQHF
TGTGCCAGTAGACAGGACAGGGGGAACAATCAGCCCCAGCATTTT
>TRBJ1-5|many|NA|TRBV12-3/TRBV12-4
CASGSGPWPQHF
TGTGCCAGTGGTAGCGGGCCCTGGCCCCAGCATTTT
>TRBJ2-7|few|NA|TRBV29-1
CSVGHGTYEQYF
TGCAGCGTTGGGCACGGAACCTACGAGCAGTACTTC
>TRBJ2-4|many|TRBD1|TRBV5-1
CASSLALTGSRAKNIQYF
TGCGCCAGCAGCTTGGCTCTGACAGGGTCGAGAGCCAAAAACATTCAGTACTTC
>TRBJ2-7|many|NA|TRBV7-2
CASSPTGQPLNYEQYF
TGTGCCAGCAGTCCAACCGGACAGCCCTTGAACTACGAGCAGTACTTC
>TRBJ2-3|many|TRBD1|TRBV11-2
CASSLVTGLSTDTQYF
TGTGCCAGCAGCTTAGTGACAGGGTTAAGCACAGATACGCAGTATTTT
>TRBJ2-7|many|NA|TRBV10-3
CAISESYGGGEQYF
TGTGCCATCAGTGAGTCGTACGGGGGCGGCGAGCAGTACTTC
>TRBJ2-3|few|TRBD2|TRBV5-1
CATHAGLSTDTQYF
TGCGCCACCCACGCGGGACTAAGCACAGATACGCAGTATTTT
>TRBJ2-1|many|NA|TRBV5-1
CASSPPAGSSYSEQFF
TGCGCCAGCAGTCCGCCCGCCGGCAGCTCCTACAGTGAGCAGTTCTTC
>TRBJ2-5|many|TRBD2|TRBV24-1
CATSEGGRGSGETQYF
TGTGCCACCAGTGAAGGCGGGAGAGGTAGCGGAGAGACCCAGTACTTC
>TRBJ2-7|NA|TRBD2|TRBV29-1
CSVELRGGPVEQYF
TGCAGCGTTGAGTTGCGGGGAGGGCCGGTCGAGCAGTACTTC
>TRBJ2-7|NA|TRBD2|TRBV4-1
CASSQGTSEVQYF
TGCGCCAGCAGCCAGGGGACTAGCGAGGTGCAGTACTTC
>TRBJ2-2|few|TRBD2|TRBV6-2/TRBV6-3
CASSEGTSGTNTGELFF
TGTGCCAGCAGTGAAGGGACTAGCGGGACGAACACCGGGGAGCTGTTTTTT
>TRBJ2-7|many|TRBD2|TRBV7-9
CASSPTSGSYEQYF
TGTGCCAGCAGCCCGACTAGCGGGAGCTACGAGCAGTACTTC
>TRBJ1-1|many|NA|TRBV5-1
CASSLERGPNTEAFF
TGCGCCAGCAGCTTGGAGAGGGGTCCGAACACTGAAGCTTTCTTT
>TRBJ2-1|many|TRBD1|TRBV20-1
CSAPGQGHYNEQFF
TGCAGTGCTCCGGGACAGGGGCACTACAATGAGCAGTTCTTC
>TRBJ1-2|few|NA|TRBV3-1
CASNPGANYGYTF
TGTGCCAGCAACCCCGGGGCCAACTATGGCTACACCTTC
>TRBJ2-3|many|TRBD2|TRBV20-1
CSAERELTDTQYF
TGCAGTGCGGAGCGGGAGCTCACAGATACGCAGTATTTT
>TRBJ2-5|many|NA|TRBV30
CAWSRVGETQYF
TGTGCCTGGAGTAGGGTTGGAGAGACCCAGTACTTC
>TRBJ2-1|many|NA|TRBV5-1
CASSLGVGFNEQFF
TGCGCCAGCAGCTTGGGAGTAGGTTTCAATGAGCAGTTCTTC
>TRBJ2-1|NA|NA|TRBV7-9
CASSHDDRHNEQFF
TGTGCCAGCAGCCATGACGACCGCCACAATGAGCAGTTCTTC
>TRBJ1-6|few|NA|TRBV6-1
CASSTSANSPLHF
NA
>TRBJ2-2|few|NA|TRBV20-1
CSARDPARTMNTGELFF
TGCAGTGCTAGAGACCCGGCGCGGACAATGAACACCGGGGAGCTGTTTTTT
>TRBJ2-2|NA|NA|TRBV30
CAWFPPGRHPGELFF
TGTGCCTGGTTCCCCCCGGGGCGGCATCCCGGGGAGCTGTTTTTT
>TRBJ2-5|many|TRBD2|TRBV2
CASSEAFTGGETQYF
TGTGCCAGCAGTGAAGCATTCACGGGAGGAGAGACCCAGTACTTC